Following are 14 T cell receptor beta chains from one sample sequenced in a study of cytomegalovirus exposure and HLA in healthy donors. Clones were sequenced by immunoSEQ multiplex PCR, and TCRdb holds only the in-frame ones, with some missing. The sample contains 100,000 or so clones, around 85% of which appear only once. Material: PBMCs. The receptors come from a man between 18 and 29 years old in good health and CMV-seropositive.

J is TRBJ1-1 and V is TRBV27; tentatively, D is TRBD1 (6 bases). Per germline, CDR1 MNHEY and CDR2 SMNVEV (reference sequence). CDR3 length: 15 residues. V lost 2 bases, J lost 6 bases, and 16 bases lay in between. CDR3 in DNA: TGTGCCAGCAGTTTAATTACAGGGAGTAGGGCTGAAGCTTTCTTT. This gives the protein CASSLITGSRAEAFF.

J is TRBJ2-1 and V is TRBV6-6; D ambiguous. The germline V and J ends were trimmed by 6 bases and 8 bases, with 8 bases remaining between them. Germline V lookup: CDR1 MNHNY, CDR2 SVGAGI (reference sequence). The CDR3 spans 11 residues. CDR3: CASSPLYEQFF. The CDR3 region has the DNA TGTGCCAGCAGCCCGCTATATGAGCAGTTCTTC.

The V gene is TRBV5-4, the J gene TRBJ2-3; D perhaps matches TRBD2 (5 bases). CDR3 length: 14 amino acids. Trimming took 4 bases from V and 0 from J, leaving 9 bases between them. Germline assignment: CDR1 SGHNT and CDR2 YYREEE (reference sequence). The CDR3 DNA sequence: TGTGCCAGCAGCGACTGGACTAGCACAGATACGCAGTATTTT. Its protein is CASSDWTSTDTQYF.

The rearrangement uses TRBV4-2 and TRBJ2-7, with TRBD1 identical over 7 bases. CDR3 length equals 15 residues. The germline CDR1 and CDR2 sequences are LGHNA and YNFKEQ. V lost 3 bases, J lost 0 bases, and 5 bases stayed unmatched. The CDR3 bases are TGTGCCAGCAGCCACGGGACAGTGAACTCCTACGAGCAGTACTTC. It specifies CASSHGTVNSYEQYF.

This clone was recorded only once. V usage is TRBV7-8 and J usage is TRBJ2-7; 9 bases agree with TRBD2. V was pared by 7 bases and J by 6 bases, with 22 bases of the junction left unmatched. The CDR3 runs 18 residues. The germline V gene has CDR1 SGHVS and CDR2 FQNEAQ. The CDR3 reads CASTPRVGGRAVICEQYF. DNA of the CDR3: TGTGCCAGCACCCCCCGGGTGGGCGGGAGGGCCGTTATTTGCGAGCAGTACTTC.

The chain is built from TRBV28 and TRBJ2-7; D gene uncertain. CDR3 length: 12 amino acids. Germline V lookup: CDR1 MDHEN, CDR2 SYDVKM. Between the trimmed V and J ends, which lost 2 bases and 7 bases, there was a span of 9 bases. The CDR3 sequence is CASSLMPREQYF. CDR3 nucleotide sequence: TGTGCCAGCAGTTTAATGCCTCGGGAGCAGTACTTC.

The chain is built from TRBV29-1 and TRBJ1-3, with no clear D. Germline CDR1 reads SQVTM; CDR2 reads ANQGSEA. Trimming left V 5 bases short and J 0 bases short, with 11 bases between. CDR3 length equals 14 residues. This CDR3 is CSVLESNSGNTIYF. Written as DNA, the CDR3 is TGCAGCGTTTTAGAGTCCAACTCTGGAAACACCATATATTTT.

The V gene is TRBV9, the J gene TRBJ2-3, with TRBD2 matching over 14 bases. After removal of 0 bases from V and 4 bases from J, the junction contained 10 bases not matched to a gene. The CDR3 length is 19 residues. Germline assignment: CDR1 SGDLS and CDR2 YYNGEE. The CDR3 DNA follows: TGTGCCAGCAGCGTAGAGGGACTAGCGGGAGTGGGTAGTGCAGATACGCAGTATTTT. Translated, it gives CASSVEGLAGVGSADTQYF.

This chain connects TRBV29-1 to TRBJ2-7; D might be TRBD2 (6 bases). Germline values: CDR1 SQVTM, CDR2 ANQGSEA. V dropped 4 bases and J dropped 1 base, with 11 bases sitting between them. This CDR3 comprises 13 residues. The CDR3 DNA sequence: TGCAGCGTTGCAGATGCGGGGTCCTACGAGCAGTACGTC. Translating gives CSVADAGSYEQYV.

The rearrangement links TRBV4-1 to TRBJ1-5, with D possibly TRBD1 on 6 matching bases. This CDR3 is built from 15 residues. V lost 4 bases and J lost 5, with 15 bases in between. The germline V gene encodes CDR1 MGHRA and CDR2 YSYEKL. CDR3 loop: CASSLVGQPDQPQHF. Written as DNA, the CDR3 is TGCGCCAGCAGCCTTGTCGGACAGCCGGATCAGCCCCAGCATTTT.

V and J are TRBV6-5 and TRBJ1-5, with 7 bases fitting TRBD1. This CDR3 contains 13 residues. V lost 6 bases to trimming and J lost 3 bases; unmatched junction nucleotides: 2. Germline CDR1 is MNHEY and CDR2 is SVGAGI. The CDR3 sequence: CASSGQANQPQHF. For the CDR3, the DNA is TGTGCCAGCAGCGGACAGGCCAATCAGCCCCAGCATTTT.

The genes are TRBV18 and TRBJ1-1; 8 bases match TRBD1. The J segment lost 3 bases and the V segment lost 3 bases, leaving 3 bases of the junction unmatched. Germline CDR1 and CDR2: KGHSH and LQKENI. The CDR3 consists of 14 residues. CDR3 sequence reads: CASSPMTGDTEAFF. The CDR3 DNA follows: TGTGCCAGCTCACCTATGACAGGGGACACTGAAGCTTTCTTT.

J is TRBJ2-7 and V is TRBV5-1, with 15 bases matching TRBD2. Germline trimming cut 4 bases from V and 3 bases from J; bases unmatched to any gene: 14. The CDR3 spans 19 residues. The germline V gene has CDR1 SGHRS and CDR2 YFSETQ. The CDR3 loop reads CASSPNLGTSGRRSYEQYF. The CDR3 coding sequence is TGCGCCAGCAGCCCAAACCTCGGGACTAGCGGGAGGAGAAGCTACGAGCAGTACTTC.

J is TRBJ1-2 and V is TRBV5-1; no definite D call. The CDR3 spans 12 residues. V shed 2 bases and J shed 6 bases, with 8 bases lying between them. Germline CDR1 reads SGHRS; CDR2 reads YFSETQ. CDR3 in DNA: TGCGCCAGCAGCTTCAACGCGGATGGCTACACCTTC. This encodes CASSFNADGYTF.